These 25 T cell receptor beta chains came from one sample sequenced in a study of cytomegalovirus exposure and HLA in healthy donors. With 60 Vbeta and 13 Jbeta primers, the PCR was carried out. Produced via immunoSEQ multiplex PCR; TCRdb's table is partial and in-frame only. The profile covers some 190,000 clones, with 85% to 90% appearing a single time and approximately 1.5% taken by the ten largest. The sample comprised PBMCs. The source is a woman aged 18-29 years in good health and CMV-seronegative.

The chain combines TRBV19 with TRBJ1-5; no clear D gene. The V end was cut by 4 bases, the J end by 7 bases, with 17 bases between. Germline CDR1 and CDR2: LNHDA and SQIVND (reference sequence). The CDR3 spans 15 residues. The CDR3 DNA reads TGTGCCAGTAGTACCTGGACTGACCCGGGACAGCCCCAGCATTTT. It encodes CASSTWTDPGQPQHF.

This chain uses TRBV6-5 with TRBJ1-1; a possible D gene is TRBD1 (5 bases). V lost 0 bases, J lost 8 bases, and 10 bases lay in between. The CDR3 length is 13 residues. CDR1 and CDR2 from the germline V gene are MNHEY and SVGAGI. The CDR3 reads CASSYSDNGEAFF. The CDR3 DNA reads as TGTGCCAGCAGTTACTCGGACAATGGAGAAGCTTTCTTT.

V usage is TRBV7-2 and J usage is TRBJ2-7; D unclear. Trimming left V 5 bases short and J 7 bases short, with 15 bases between. The germline gives CDR1 SGHTA, CDR2 FQGNSA. The CDR3 totals 13 residues. CDR3 loop: CASSPVLGEEQYF. The CDR3 nucleotides are TGTGCCAGCAGCCCCGTCTTAGGAGAAGAGCAGTACTTC.

This clone was recorded a few times. This CDR3 is also generated by other DNA sequences in the sample. This chain joins TRBV7-9 and TRBJ1-6; D is ambiguous. Trimming left V 1 base short and J 8 bases short, with 3 bases between. The CDR3 length is 12 residues. Germline V gene sequence: CDR1 SEHNR, CDR2 FQNEAQ (reference sequence). CDR3 sequence reads: CASSLGDSPLHF. The DNA of the CDR3 is TGTGCCAGCAGCTTAGGAGATTCACCCCTCCACTTT.

The chain has TRBV29-1 and TRBJ1-1; 8 bases fit TRBD1. Per the germline V gene, CDR1 is SQVTM and CDR2 is ANQGSEA. The CDR3 contains 15 residues. J was trimmed by 1 base and V by 3 bases; bases with no gene match: 7. The CDR3 DNA is TGCAGCGTTGAGACAGGGGCTCACTCGAACACTGAAGCTTTCTTT. This codes for CSVETGAHSNTEAFF.

This chain connects TRBV27 to TRBJ2-1; D is possibly TRBD2 (6 bases). Germline lookup yields CDR1 MNHEY and CDR2 SMNVEV (reference sequence). Trimming removed 5 bases at V and 6 bases at J, with 23 bases between. The CDR3 consists of 17 residues. In DNA, the CDR3 is TGTGCCAGCAGTCGTGGGACTGGCCGAGACAGCGGCAATGAGCAGTTCTTC. As protein: CASSRGTGRDSGNEQFF.

The V call is TRBV27, the J call TRBJ1-3; 10 bases are a match to TRBD1. With V trimmed by 5 bases and J by 5 bases, 0 bases remained unmatched. Germline values: CDR1 MNHEY, CDR2 SMNVEV (reference sequence). CDR3 length: 13 amino acids. The CDR3 DNA is TGTGCCAGCAGTGACAGGGGGCGAAACACCATATATTTT. It codes for CASSDRGRNTIYF.

The chain couples TRBV29-1 to TRBJ2-3; D is ambiguous. The V gene lost 5 bases and the J gene lost 6 bases, with 9 bases spanning the gap. This CDR3 contains 11 residues. CDR1 is SQVTM and CDR2 is ANQGSEA in the germline V gene. CDR3 DNA: TGCAGCGTTCTTCCCCCGGATACGCAGTATTTT. Its protein is CSVLPPDTQYF.

This clone was detected only once. The V and J genes are TRBV6-1 and TRBJ2-7, with D perhaps matching TRBD2 (6 bases). CDR3 length: 13 amino acids. The germline V gene encodes CDR1 MNHNS and CDR2 SASEGT. The V gene lost 6 bases and the J gene lost 2 bases, with 11 bases spanning the gap. The DNA of the CDR3 is TGTGCCAGCAGCGGCGGGGTAACCTACGAGCAGTACTTC. This codes for CASSGGVTYEQYF.

V gene TRBV19 combines with J gene TRBJ1-5, with D unclear. Looked up from germline, CDR1 is LNHDA and CDR2 is SQIVND (reference sequence). This CDR3 is 16 amino acids long. Trimming took 9 bases from V and 6 from J, leaving 24 bases between them. The CDR3 sequence is CASESRETLMSQPQHF. In DNA, the CDR3 is TGTGCCAGCGAATCCCGGGAAACACTTATGAGTCAGCCCCAGCATTTT.

The chain links TRBV28 to TRBJ1-6; D unresolved. This CDR3 is built from 15 residues. With 3 bases removed from V and 5 bases from J, the gap between germline ends came to 11 bases. In germline, CDR1 is MDHEN, CDR2 SYDVKM. CDR3 nucleotides: TGTGCCAGCAGTTTGGCCCGACTCAATAATTCACCCCTCCACTTT. It translates to CASSLARLNNSPLHF.

This sequence joins TRBV7-9 and TRBJ2-7; weak D call: TRBD2 (6 bases). The CDR3 is 16 amino acids. Germline lookup yields CDR1 SEHNR and CDR2 FQNEAQ (reference sequence). V lost 5 bases and J 1 base, leaving 18 bases between the germline ends. Written as DNA, the CDR3 is TGTGCCAGCAGCCCCCTCGGCGGGATGGTGTCCTACGAGCAGTACTTC. It codes for CASSPLGGMVSYEQYF. Combining the CDR3 with reference TRBV7-9 and TRBJ2-7 gives the whole variable domain DTGVSQNPRHKITKRGQNVTFRCDPISEHNRLYWYRQTLGQGPEFLTYFQNEAQLEKSRLLSDRFSAERPKGSFSTLEIQRTEQGDSAMYLCASSPLGGMVSYEQYFGPGTRLTVT.

This clone was seen just once. The chain carries TRBV7-2 and TRBJ2-5; 8 nucleotides align to TRBD1. The length of the CDR3 is 15 residues. V lost 4 bases to trimming and J lost 2 bases; unmatched junction nucleotides: 6. Germline CDR1 SGHTA, CDR2 FQGNSA. The DNA for the CDR3 is TGTGCCAGCAGCTGGAGAAGGGACAGGCAAGAGACCCAGTACTTC. Translation gives CASSWRRDRQETQYF.

V is TRBV5-4 and J is TRBJ2-7, with 10 bases that match TRBD2. Per the germline V gene, CDR1 is SGHNT and CDR2 is YYREEE (reference sequence). The CDR3 is made up of 15 amino acids. Trimming cost V 0 bases and J 4 bases; bases outside gene matches: 4. The CDR3 bases are TGTGCCAGCAGCTTGGGGGCTAGCGGGGGATACGAGCAGTACTTC. Residues: CASSLGASGGYEQYF.

This clone is a singleton in its sample. The chain is built from TRBV6-1 and TRBJ1-4; a weak D match, TRBD1 (6 bases). The CDR3 contains 14 residues. Trimming removed 6 bases from V and 8 bases from J, with 16 bases in between. Germline CDR1 MNHNS, CDR2 SASEGT. CDR3 nucleotides: TGTGCCAGCAGGGGGACAATTGGTAGAGAAAAACTGTTTTTT. It specifies CASRGTIGREKLFF.

The V and J genes are TRBV20-1 and TRBJ1-1; D not resolved. The CDR3 length is 11 residues. Between the trimmed V and J ends, which lost 2 bases and 11 bases, there was a span of 12 bases. The germline CDR1 and CDR2 sequences are DFQATT and SNEGSKA (reference sequence). The CDR3 sequence is CSARTSVYAFF. The CDR3, as DNA: TGCAGTGCTAGAACGTCCGTCTACGCTTTCTTT.

This sequence joins TRBV7-8 and TRBJ2-3, with 9 nucleotides matching TRBD2. Germline CDR1 reads SGHVS; CDR2 reads FQNEAQ. The CDR3 length is 16 residues. V trimming: 1 base; J trimming: 5 bases; junction bases outside the gene matches: 7. CDR3 nucleotide sequence: TGTGCCAGCAGCTTAGTAGCTAGCGGGGCCCGAGATACGCAGTATTTT. It yields the protein CASSLVASGARDTQYF.

The chain is built from TRBV30 and TRBJ2-1, with a possible D match to TRBD2 (5 bases). V dropped 2 bases and J dropped 6 bases, with 11 bases sitting between them. The germline CDR1 and CDR2 sequences are GTSNPN and SVGIG (reference sequence). The CDR3 consists of 13 residues. The CDR3 is CAWSRPSGNEQFF. CDR3 DNA: TGTGCCTGGAGTCGTCCCAGCGGCAATGAGCAGTTCTTC.

The rearrangement links TRBV18 to TRBJ1-6; no reliable D call. Trimming took 3 bases from V and 0 from J, leaving 3 bases between them. This CDR3 has 14 amino acids. Germline assignment: CDR1 KGHSH and CDR2 LQKENI. CDR3 DNA sequence: TGTGCCAGCTCACCGAGCTCCTATAATTCACCCCTCCACTTT. This sequence encodes CASSPSSYNSPLHF.

Only one count was recorded for this clone. The V and J genes are TRBV5-1 and TRBJ2-3, with a possible D match to TRBD2 (6 bases). CDR3 size: 15 residues. V was shortened by 4 bases and J by 3 bases, with 15 bases between the two germline ends. CDR1 and CDR2 from the germline V gene are SGHRS and YFSETQ. The CDR3 spells CASSPYPSGTDTQYF. The CDR3 DNA reads TGCGCCAGCAGCCCCTATCCCAGCGGGACAGATACGCAGTATTTT.

The chain employs TRBV18 and TRBJ2-5; a weak D match, TRBD2 (6 bases). V was pared by 3 bases and J by 5 bases, with 16 bases between. This CDR3 is 15 amino acids long. CDR1 and CDR2 from the germline V gene are KGHSH and LQKENI. The CDR3 protein is CASSPMEGVRETQYF. For the CDR3, the DNA is TGTGCCAGCTCACCGATGGAGGGAGTGCGGGAGACCCAGTACTTC.

This clone turned up a few times. V and J are TRBV9 and TRBJ2-3; 10 positions match TRBD2. Germline CDR1 and CDR2: SGDLS and YYNGEE. The V gene end was trimmed by 0 bases and the J gene end by 5 bases; junction bases not matched to a gene: 6. The CDR3 is made up of 16 amino acids. This CDR3 is CASSVASGRFIDTQYF. The CDR3 region has the DNA TGTGCCAGCAGCGTAGCTAGCGGGAGATTTATAGATACGCAGTATTTT.

This rearrangement joins TRBV5-4 to TRBJ2-2; 7 bases fit TRBD1. There are 16 residues in the CDR3. CDR1 is SGHNT, CDR2 YYREEE, per germline (reference sequence). J was trimmed by 5 bases and V by 0 bases; bases with no gene match: 7. The CDR3 DNA reads as TGTGCCAGCAGCTTGGCCCCGACAGGGAAAACCGGGGAGCTGTTTTTT. This codes for CASSLAPTGKTGELFF.

Only a few counts were recorded for this clone. The chain combines TRBV4-2 with TRBJ2-1, with TRBD2 identical over 11 bases. The CDR3 contains 16 residues. The V gene's germline CDR1 is LGHNA and CDR2 YNFKEQ. Germline trimming cut 3 bases from V and 5 bases from J; bases unmatched to any gene: 6. The DNA of the CDR3 is TGTGCCAGCAGCCAGGACGGGACTAGCGGACACAATGAGCAGTTCTTC. This codes for CASSQDGTSGHNEQFF.

This clone was found once. The chain combines TRBV19 with TRBJ1-1; D unclear. V gave up 8 bases and J gave up 2 bases, with 15 bases separating them. CDR1 is LNHDA, CDR2 SQIVND, per germline (reference sequence). CDR3 length: 14 residues. The CDR3: CASSEWRVNTEAFF. CDR3 coding DNA: TGTGCCAGTTCCGAATGGAGGGTTAACACTGAAGCTTTCTTT.